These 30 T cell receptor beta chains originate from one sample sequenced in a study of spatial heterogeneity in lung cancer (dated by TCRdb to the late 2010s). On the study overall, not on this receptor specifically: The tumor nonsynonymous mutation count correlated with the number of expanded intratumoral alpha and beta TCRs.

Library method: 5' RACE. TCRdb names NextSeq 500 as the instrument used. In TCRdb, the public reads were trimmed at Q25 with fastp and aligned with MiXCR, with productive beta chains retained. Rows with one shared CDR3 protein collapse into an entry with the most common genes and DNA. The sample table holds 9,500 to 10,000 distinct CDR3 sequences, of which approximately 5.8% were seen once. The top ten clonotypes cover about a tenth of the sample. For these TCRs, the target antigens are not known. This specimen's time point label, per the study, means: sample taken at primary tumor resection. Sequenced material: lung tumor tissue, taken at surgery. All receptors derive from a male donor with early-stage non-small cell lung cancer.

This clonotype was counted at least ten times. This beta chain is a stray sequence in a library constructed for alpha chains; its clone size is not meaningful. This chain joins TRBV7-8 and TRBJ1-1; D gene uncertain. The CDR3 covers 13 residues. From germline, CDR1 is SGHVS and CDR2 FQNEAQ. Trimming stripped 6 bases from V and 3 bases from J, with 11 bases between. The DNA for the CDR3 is TGTGCCAGCAGACAGCCGGGGTACACTGAAGCTTTCTTT. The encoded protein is CASRQPGYTEAFF.

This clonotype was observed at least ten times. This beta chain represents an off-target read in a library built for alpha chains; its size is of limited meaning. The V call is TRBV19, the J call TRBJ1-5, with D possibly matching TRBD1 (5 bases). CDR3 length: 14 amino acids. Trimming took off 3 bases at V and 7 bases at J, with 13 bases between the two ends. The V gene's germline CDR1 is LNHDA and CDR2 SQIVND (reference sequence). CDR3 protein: CASSMRQLGQPQHF. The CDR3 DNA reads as TGTGCCAGTAGTATGAGACAGTTGGGGCAGCCCCAGCATTTT. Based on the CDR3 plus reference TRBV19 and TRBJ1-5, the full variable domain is DGGITQSPKYLFRKEGQNVTLSCEQNLNHDAMYWYRQDPGQGLRLIYYSQIVNDFQKGDIAEGYSVSREKKESFPLTVTSAQKNPTAFYLCASSMRQLGQPQHFGDGTRLSIL.

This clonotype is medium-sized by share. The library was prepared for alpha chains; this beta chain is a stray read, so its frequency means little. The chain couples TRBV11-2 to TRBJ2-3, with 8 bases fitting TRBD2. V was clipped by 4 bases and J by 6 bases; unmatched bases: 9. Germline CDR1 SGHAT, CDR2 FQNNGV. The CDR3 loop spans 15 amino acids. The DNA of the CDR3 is TGTGCCAGCAGCTCCGGGACTAGGGGGTCGGATACGCAGTATTTT. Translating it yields CASSSGTRGSDTQYF. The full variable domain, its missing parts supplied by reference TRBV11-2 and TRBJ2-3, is EAGVAQSPRYKIIEKRQSVAFWCNPISGHATLYWYQQILGQGPKLLIQFQNNGVVDDSQLPKDRFSAERLKGVDSTLKIQPAKLEDSAVYLCASSSGTRGSDTQYFGPGTRLTVL.

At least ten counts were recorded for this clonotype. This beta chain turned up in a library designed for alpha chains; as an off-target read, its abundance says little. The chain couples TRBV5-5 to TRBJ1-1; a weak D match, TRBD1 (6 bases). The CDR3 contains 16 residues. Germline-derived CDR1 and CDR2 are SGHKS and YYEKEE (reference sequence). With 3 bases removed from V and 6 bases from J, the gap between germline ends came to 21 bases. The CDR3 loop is CASSSTLQGGMAEAFF. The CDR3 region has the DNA TGTGCCAGCAGCTCCACCTTACAGGGAGGTATGGCTGAAGCTTTCTTT.

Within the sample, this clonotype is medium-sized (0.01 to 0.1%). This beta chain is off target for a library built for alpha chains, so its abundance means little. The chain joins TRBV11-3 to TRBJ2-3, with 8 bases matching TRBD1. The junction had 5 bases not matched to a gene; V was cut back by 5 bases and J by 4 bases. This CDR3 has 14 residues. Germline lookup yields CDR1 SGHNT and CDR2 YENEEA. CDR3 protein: CASSPSTGADTQYF. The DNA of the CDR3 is TGTGCCAGCAGCCCGTCGACAGGGGCAGATACGCAGTATTTT.

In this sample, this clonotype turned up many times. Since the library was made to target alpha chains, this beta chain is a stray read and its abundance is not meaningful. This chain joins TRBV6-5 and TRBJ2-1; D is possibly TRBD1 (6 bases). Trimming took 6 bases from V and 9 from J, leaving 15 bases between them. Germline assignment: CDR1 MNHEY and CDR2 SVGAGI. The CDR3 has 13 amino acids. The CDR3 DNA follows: TGTGCCAGCAGAGAAGCAGGGGTCGGTGAGCAGTTCTTC. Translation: CASREAGVGEQFF.

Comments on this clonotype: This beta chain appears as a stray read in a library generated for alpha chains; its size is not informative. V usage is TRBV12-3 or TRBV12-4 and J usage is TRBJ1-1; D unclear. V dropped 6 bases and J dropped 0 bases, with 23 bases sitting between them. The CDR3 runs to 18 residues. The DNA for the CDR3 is TGTGCCAGCAGCCACCGATGGAACACGGGATGGGTGAACACTGAAGCTTTCTTT. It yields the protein CASSHRWNTGWVNTEAFF.

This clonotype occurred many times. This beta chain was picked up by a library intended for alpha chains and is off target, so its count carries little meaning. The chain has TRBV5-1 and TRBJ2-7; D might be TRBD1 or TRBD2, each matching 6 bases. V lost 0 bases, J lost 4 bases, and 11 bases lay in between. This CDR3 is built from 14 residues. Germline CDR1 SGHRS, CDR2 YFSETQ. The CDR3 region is CASSLDGGVYEQYF. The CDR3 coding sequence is TGCGCCAGCAGCTTGGACGGGGGCGTGTACGAGCAGTACTTC.

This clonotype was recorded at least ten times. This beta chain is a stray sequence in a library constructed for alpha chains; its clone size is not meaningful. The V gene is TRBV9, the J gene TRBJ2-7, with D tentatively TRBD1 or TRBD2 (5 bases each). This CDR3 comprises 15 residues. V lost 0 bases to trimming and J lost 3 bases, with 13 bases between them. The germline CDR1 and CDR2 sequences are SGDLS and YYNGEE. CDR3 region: CASSVALGALYEQYF. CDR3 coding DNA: TGTGCCAGCAGCGTAGCCCTCGGGGCCCTCTACGAGCAGTACTTC. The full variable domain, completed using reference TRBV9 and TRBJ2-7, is DSGVTQTPKHLITATGQRVTLRCSPRSGDLSVYWYQQSLDQGLQFLIQYYNGEERAKGNILERFSAQQFPDLHSELNLSSLELGDSALYFCASSVALGALYEQYFGPGTRLTVT.

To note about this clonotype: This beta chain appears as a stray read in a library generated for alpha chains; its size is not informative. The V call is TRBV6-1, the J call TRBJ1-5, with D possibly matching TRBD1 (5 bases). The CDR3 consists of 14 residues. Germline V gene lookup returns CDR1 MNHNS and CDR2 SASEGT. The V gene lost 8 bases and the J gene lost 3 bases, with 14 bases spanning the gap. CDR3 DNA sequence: TGTGCCAGCGGGATCAGGGAGATCAATCAGCCCCAGCATTTT. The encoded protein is CASGIREINQPQHF.

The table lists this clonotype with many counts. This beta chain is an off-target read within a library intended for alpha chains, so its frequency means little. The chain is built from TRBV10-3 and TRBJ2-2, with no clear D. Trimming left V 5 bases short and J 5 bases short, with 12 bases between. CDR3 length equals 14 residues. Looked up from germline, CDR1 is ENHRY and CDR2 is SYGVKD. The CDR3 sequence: CAISYKEKTGELFF. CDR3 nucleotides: TGTGCCATCAGTTATAAGGAGAAAACCGGGGAGCTGTTTTTT.

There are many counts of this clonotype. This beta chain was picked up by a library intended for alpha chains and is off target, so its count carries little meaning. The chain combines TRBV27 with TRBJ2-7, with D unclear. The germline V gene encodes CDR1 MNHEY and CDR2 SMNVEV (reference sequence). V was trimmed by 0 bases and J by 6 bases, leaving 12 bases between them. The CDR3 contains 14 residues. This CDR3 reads CASSLSLSSPEQYV. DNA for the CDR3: TGTGCCAGCAGTTTATCGTTGAGCTCCCCCGAGCAGTACGTC.

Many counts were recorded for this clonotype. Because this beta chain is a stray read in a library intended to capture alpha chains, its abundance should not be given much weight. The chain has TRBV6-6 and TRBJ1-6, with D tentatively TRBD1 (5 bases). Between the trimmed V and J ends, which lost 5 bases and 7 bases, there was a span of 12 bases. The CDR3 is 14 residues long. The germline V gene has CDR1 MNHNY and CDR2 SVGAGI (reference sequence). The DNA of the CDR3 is TGTGCCAGCAGTCAACAAGACAGAAATTCACCCCTCCACTTT. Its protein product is CASSQQDRNSPLHF.

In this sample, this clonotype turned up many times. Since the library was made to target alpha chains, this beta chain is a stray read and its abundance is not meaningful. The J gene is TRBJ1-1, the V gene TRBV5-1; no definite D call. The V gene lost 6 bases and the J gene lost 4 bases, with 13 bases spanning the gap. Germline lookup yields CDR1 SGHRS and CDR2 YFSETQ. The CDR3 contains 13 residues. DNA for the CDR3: TGCGCCAGCAATACCGGGTCTAGCACTGAAGCTTTCTTT. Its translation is CASNTGSSTEAFF. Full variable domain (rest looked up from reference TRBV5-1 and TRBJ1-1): KAGVTQTPRYLIKTRGQQVTLSCSPISGHRSVSWYQQTPGQGLQFLFEYFSETQRNKGNFPGRFSGRQFSNSRSEMNVSTLELGDSALYLCASNTGSSTEAFFGQGTRLTVV.

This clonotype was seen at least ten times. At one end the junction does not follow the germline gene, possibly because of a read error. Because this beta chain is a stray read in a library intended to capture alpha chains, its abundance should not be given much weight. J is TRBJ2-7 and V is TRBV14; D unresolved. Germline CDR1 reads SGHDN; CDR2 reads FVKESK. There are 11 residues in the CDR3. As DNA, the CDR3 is TGTGCCAGCAGCCAAGGGACCGATATCCACTTC. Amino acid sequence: CASSQGTDIHF. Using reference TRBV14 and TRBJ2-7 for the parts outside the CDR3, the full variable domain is EAGVTQFPSHSVIEKGQTVTLRCDPISGHDNLYWYRRVMGKEIKFLLHFVKESKQDESGMPNNRFLAERTGGTYSTLKVQPAELEDSGVYFCASSQGTDIHFGPGTRLTVT.

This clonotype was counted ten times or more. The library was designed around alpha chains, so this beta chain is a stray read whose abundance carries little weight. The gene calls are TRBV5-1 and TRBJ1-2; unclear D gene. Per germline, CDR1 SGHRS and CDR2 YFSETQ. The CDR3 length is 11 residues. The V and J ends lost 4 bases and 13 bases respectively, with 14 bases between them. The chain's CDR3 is CASSLGPAITF. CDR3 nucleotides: TGCGCCAGCAGCCTCGGACCGGCAATCACCTTC.

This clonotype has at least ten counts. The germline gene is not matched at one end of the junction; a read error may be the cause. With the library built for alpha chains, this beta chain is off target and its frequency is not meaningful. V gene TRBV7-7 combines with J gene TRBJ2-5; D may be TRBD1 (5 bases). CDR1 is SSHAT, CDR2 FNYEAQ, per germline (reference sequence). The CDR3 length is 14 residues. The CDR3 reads CASSYTQGLETQYF. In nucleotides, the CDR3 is TGTGCTAGCAGCTACACGCAGGGTTTGGAGACCCAGTACTTC.

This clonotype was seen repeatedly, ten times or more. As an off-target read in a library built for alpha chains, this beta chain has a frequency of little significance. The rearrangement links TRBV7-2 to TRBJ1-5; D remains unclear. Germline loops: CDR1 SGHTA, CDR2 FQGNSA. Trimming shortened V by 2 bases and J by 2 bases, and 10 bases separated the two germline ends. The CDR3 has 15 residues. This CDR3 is CASSLNSVGNQPQHF. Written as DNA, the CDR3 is TGTGCCAGCAGCTTAAACAGCGTAGGCAATCAGCCCCAGCATTTT.

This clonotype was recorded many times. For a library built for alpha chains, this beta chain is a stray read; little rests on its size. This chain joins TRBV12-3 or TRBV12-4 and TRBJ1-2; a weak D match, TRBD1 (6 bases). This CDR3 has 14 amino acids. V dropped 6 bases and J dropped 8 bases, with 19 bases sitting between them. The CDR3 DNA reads TGTGCCAGCAGGTCCTCGGGGGCTGCGGGAGGCTACACCTTC. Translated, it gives CASRSSGAAGGYTF.

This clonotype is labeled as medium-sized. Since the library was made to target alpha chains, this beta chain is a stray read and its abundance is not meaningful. CDR3 sequence: CASSLGQPLDTQYF. The CDR3 DNA sequence: TGTGCCAGCAGTTTAGGACAGCCCTTAGATACGCAGTATTTT. This chain links TRBV6-5 with TRBJ2-3; weak D call: TRBD1 (6 bases). Trimming removed 4 bases at V and 5 bases at J, with 13 bases between. CDR1 and CDR2 from the germline V gene are MNHEY and SVGAGI. The CDR3 runs to 14 residues.

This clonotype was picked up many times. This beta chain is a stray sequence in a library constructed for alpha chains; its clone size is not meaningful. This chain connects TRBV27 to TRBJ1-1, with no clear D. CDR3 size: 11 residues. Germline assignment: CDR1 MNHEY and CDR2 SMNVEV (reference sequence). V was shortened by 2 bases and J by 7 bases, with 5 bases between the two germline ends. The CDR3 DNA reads TGTGCCAGCAGTTTAGGCAGTGAAGCTTTCTTT. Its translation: CASSLGSEAFF.

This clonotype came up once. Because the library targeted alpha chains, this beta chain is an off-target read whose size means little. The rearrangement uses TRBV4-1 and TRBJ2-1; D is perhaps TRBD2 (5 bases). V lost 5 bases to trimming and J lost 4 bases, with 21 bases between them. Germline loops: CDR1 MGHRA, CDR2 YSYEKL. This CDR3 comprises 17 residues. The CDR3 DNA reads TGCGCCAGCAGCGTTTCCGGGCCATCTAGCCAGTACAATGAGCAGTTCTTC. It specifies CASSVSGPSSQYNEQFF.

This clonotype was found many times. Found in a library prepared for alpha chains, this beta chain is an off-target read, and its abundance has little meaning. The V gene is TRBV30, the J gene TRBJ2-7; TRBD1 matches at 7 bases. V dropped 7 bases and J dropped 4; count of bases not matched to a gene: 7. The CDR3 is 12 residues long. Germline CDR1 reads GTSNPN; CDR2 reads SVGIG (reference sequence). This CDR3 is CASRQGQYEQYF. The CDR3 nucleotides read TGTGCCTCCCGACAGGGCCAGTACGAGCAGTACTTC.

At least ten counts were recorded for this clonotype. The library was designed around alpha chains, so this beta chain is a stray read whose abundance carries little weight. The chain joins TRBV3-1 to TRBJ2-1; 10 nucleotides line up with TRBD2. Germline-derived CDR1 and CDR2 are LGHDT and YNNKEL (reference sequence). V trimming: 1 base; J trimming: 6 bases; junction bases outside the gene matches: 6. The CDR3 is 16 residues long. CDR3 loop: CASSQVLLAGRNEQFF. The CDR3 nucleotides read TGTGCCAGCAGCCAAGTCCTACTAGCGGGACGCAATGAGCAGTTCTTC.

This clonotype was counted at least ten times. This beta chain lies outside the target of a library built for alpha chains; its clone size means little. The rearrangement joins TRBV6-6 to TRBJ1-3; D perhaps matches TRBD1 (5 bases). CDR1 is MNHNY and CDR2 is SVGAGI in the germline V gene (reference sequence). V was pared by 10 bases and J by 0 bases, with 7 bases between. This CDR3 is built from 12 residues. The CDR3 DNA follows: TGTGCCACTCAGGGCTCTGGAAACACCATATATTTT. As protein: CATQGSGNTIYF.

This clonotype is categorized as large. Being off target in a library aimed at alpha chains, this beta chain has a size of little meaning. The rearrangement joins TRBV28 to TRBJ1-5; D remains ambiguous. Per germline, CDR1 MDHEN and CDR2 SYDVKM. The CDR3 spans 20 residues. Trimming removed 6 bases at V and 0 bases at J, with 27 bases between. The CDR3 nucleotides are TGTGCCAGCAGCCGTCTCCACAGAAAGACTTCCGACCGTAGCAATCAGCCCCAGCATTTT. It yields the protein CASSRLHRKTSDRSNQPQHF. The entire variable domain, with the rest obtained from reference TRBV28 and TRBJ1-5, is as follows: DVKVTQSSRYLVKRTGEKVFLECVQDMDHENMFWYRQDPGLGLRLIYFSYDVKMKEKGDIPEGYSVSREKKERFSLILESASTNQTSMYLCASSRLHRKTSDRSNQPQHFGDGTRLSIL.

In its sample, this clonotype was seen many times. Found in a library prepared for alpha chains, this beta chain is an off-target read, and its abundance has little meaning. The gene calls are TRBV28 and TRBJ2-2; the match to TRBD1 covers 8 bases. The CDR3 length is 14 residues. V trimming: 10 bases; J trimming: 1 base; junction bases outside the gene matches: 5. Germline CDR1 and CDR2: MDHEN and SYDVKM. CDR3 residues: CATWDRWNTGELFF. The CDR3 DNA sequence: TGTGCCACCTGGGACAGGTGGAACACCGGGGAGCTGTTTTTT.

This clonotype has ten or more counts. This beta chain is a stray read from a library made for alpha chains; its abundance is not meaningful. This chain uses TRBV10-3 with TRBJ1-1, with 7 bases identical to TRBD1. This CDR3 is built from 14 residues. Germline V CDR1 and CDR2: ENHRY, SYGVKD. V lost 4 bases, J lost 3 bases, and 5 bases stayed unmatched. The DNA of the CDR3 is TGTGCCATCAGTGTCGGGCAGGGGGACACTGAAGCTTTCTTT. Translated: CAISVGQGDTEAFF.

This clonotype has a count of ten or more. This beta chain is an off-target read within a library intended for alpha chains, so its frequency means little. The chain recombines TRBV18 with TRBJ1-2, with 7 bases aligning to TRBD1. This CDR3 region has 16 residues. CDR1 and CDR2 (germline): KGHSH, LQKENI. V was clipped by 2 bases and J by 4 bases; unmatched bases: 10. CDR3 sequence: CASSPIRGQNPYGYTF. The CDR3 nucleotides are TGTGCCAGCTCACCAATAAGGGGACAGAACCCCTATGGCTACACCTTC.

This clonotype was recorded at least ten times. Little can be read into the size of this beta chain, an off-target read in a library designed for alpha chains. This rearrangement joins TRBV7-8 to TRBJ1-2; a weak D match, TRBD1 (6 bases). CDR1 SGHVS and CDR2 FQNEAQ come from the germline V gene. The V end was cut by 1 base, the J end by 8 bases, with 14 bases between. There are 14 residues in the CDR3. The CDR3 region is CASSLGPGVVGYTF. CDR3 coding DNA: TGTGCCAGCAGCTTAGGGCCAGGGGTGGTGGGCTACACCTTC.